This T cell receptor beta chain was recorded in a study of chemoradiotherapy in HPV16-positive cancers. Study-wide findings and caveats: Better recurrence-free survival went with HPV-responsive T-cell expansion in HPV16-positive patients.

Regarding this clone: Its target is unknown.

Sequenced by immunoSEQ multiplex PCR; TCRdb stores in-frame clones only, minus some. The data show approximately 8,000 clones, about 80% seen once. The CDR3 sequence is 16 residues long. Germline-derived CDR1 and CDR2 are MDHEN and SYDVKM. Trimming cost V 6 bases and J 0 bases; bases outside gene matches: 11. The specimen was blood, collected from a patient who underwent chemoradiotherapy. The genes are TRBV28 and TRBJ2-7; TRBD1 agrees at 7 bases. The origin of this receptor is a human donor with HPV-associated anogenital cancer. In nucleotides, the CDR3 is TGTGCCAGCAGGAAGGGGGCTGGGTCGAACTCCTACGAGCAGTACTTC. Protein: CASRKGAGSNSYEQYF.